This T cell receptor (beta chain) was captured by sequencing in a study of blood T cell repertoires in COVID-19. Looking at the study overall: PBMCs, B-cell-depleted T cells, or T cells provided the cDNA or gDNA that made up the material.

V gave up 3 bases and J gave up 5 bases, with 7 bases separating them. The CDR3 is 13 amino acids. CDR1 and CDR2 from the germline V gene are SGHVS and FQNEAQ. Sequenced by immunoSEQ multiplex PCR; TCRdb stores in-frame clones only, minus some. The data contain fewer than 350,000 clones, 70% to 90% of them seen just once; the ten biggest clones take up over 2%. Input material: peripheral blood. This receptor was obtained from a woman aged 25 to 39 who had recovered from COVID-19. This sequence joins TRBV7-8 and TRBJ2-2; D unresolved. The CDR3 nucleotides read TGTGCCAGCAGCTTGTTTAGTACCGGGGAGCTGTTTTTT. Its translation is CASSLFSTGELFF.